Detailed here is one T cell receptor (beta chain). What it recognizes is unknown. This sample is drawn from a study of Ad26.COV2.S vaccination and SARS-CoV-2 variants. Study-wide background: The study gave Ad26.COV2.S intramuscularly, once or twice 56 days apart.

Profiled with immunoSEQ multiplex PCR; TCRdb holds only in-frame clones, not every one. The sample contains about 350,000 clones, around 89% of which appear only once. Study-wide results and limits: Reports say spike-specific CD8+ and CD4+ T cell responses covered substantial breadth after vaccination. Analytic work on TCR breadth and depth might have understated the full extent of total T cell responses.

Treatment denoted: about 20 received Ad26.COV2.S at low or high dose, single or two shots; about 5 received placebo; per-sample allocation not given. Sampling took place 63 days after the first vaccine or placebo injection. It was Wuhan-strain SARS-CoV-2 spike that the Ad26 vaccine vector expressed. The CDR3 covers 15 residues. CDR1 SGHTA and CDR2 FQGNSA come from the germline V gene. The J segment lost 9 bases and the V segment lost 3 bases, leaving 5 bases of the junction unmatched. The sample in question was peripheral blood, obtained in a trial of Ad26.COV2.S vaccine versus placebo. The chain combines TRBV7-2 with TRBJ2-2; 12 bases are a match to TRBD2. The source of this sequence is a person aged 18-60 years who received the Ad26.COV2.S COVID-19 vaccine or a placebo. CDR3: CASSFPSGGAWELFF. The CDR3 bases are TGTGCCAGCAGCTTCCCTAGCGGGGGGGCCTGGGAGCTGTTTTTT.